These T cell receptor beta chains were read from a single sample in a study of cytomegalovirus exposure and HLA in healthy donors. Method: immunoSEQ multiplex PCR; TCRdb's copy keeps in-frame clones and lacks some. The sample consists of more than 85,000 clones, roughly two thirds of them appearing once. Sample: PBMCs. These receptors were obtained from a man aged 40-50 years in good health and CMV-seronegative. The CDR3 runs from the conserved cysteine through the conserved F or W. Fields, in order: CDR3 protein, CDR3 DNA, D gene, V gene, J gene, clone size. D genes are given only for firm matches. Rows give clone size only sometimes, using once, few, many, or a class for an expanded clone.

CDR3: CASSFKEWVNNQPQHF
DNA: TGTGCCAGTAGTTTCAAGGAGTGGGTAAACAATCAGCCCCAGCATTTT
D: .
V: TRBV19
J: TRBJ1-5
size: .

CDR3: CASSHQKTGGTEKLFF
DNA: TGCGCCAGCAGCCACCAAAAGACAGGGGGCACAGAAAAACTGTTTTTT
D: TRBD1
V: TRBV4-3
J: TRBJ1-4
size: many

CDR3: CASSLGQGWNYGYTF
DNA: TGTGCCAGCAGCTTAGGGCAGGGGTGGAACTATGGCTACACCTTC
D: .
V: TRBV7-2
J: TRBJ1-2
size: few

CDR3: CASSPGGETQYF
DNA: TGTGCCAGCAGCCCGGGGGGAGAGACCCAGTACTTC
D: TRBD2
V: TRBV9
J: TRBJ2-5
size: .

CDR3: CASSLIGGSSYEQYF
DNA: TGTGCCAGCAGCTTAATCGGGGGTAGCTCCTACGAGCAGTACTTC
D: .
V: TRBV7-2
J: TRBJ2-7
size: few

CDR3: CASSLTGGGNFEAFF
DNA: TGCGCCAGCAGCTTGACAGGGGGTGGGAATTTTGAAGCTTTCTTT
D: TRBD1
V: TRBV5-1
J: TRBJ1-1
size: .

CDR3: CASTSPGTQHF
DNA: TGTGCCAGCACCTCACCAGGTACCCAGCATTTT
D: .
V: TRBV6-6
J: TRBJ1-5
size: .

CDR3: CASSISRGLGYTF
DNA: TGTGCCAGTAGTATCTCCAGGGGATTGGGCTACACCTTC
D: .
V: TRBV19
J: TRBJ1-2
size: .

CDR3: CASKREGRYGYTF
DNA: TGTGCCAGCAAACGGGAGGGCCGGTATGGCTACACCTTC
D: .
V: TRBV27
J: TRBJ1-2
size: .

CDR3: CASSDASGGRETQYF
DNA: TGTGCCAGCAGTGACGCTAGCGGGGGACGAGAGACCCAGTACTTC
D: TRBD2
V: TRBV6-6
J: TRBJ2-5
size: few

CDR3: CASSQAGPPNEQFF
DNA: TGTGCCAGCAGCCAAGCTGGGCCCCCCAATGAGCAGTTCTTC
D: .
V: TRBV4-2
J: TRBJ2-1
size: .

CDR3: CASSKRTGAGANVLTF
DNA: TGTGCCAGCAGCAAAAGGACAGGGGCTGGGGCCAACGTCCTGACTTTC
D: TRBD1
V: TRBV9
J: TRBJ2-6
size: few

CDR3: CASRPPGGGKLFF
DNA: TGTGCCAGCAGACCCCCGGGGGGAGGAAAACTGTTTTTT
D: .
V: TRBV6-5
J: TRBJ1-4
size: .

CDR3: CASSLDGEETQYF
DNA: TGTGCCAGCAGTTTAGACGGGGAAGAGACCCAGTACTTC
D: .
V: TRBV28
J: TRBJ2-5
size: .

CDR3: CAISEGRGTRPRLDNTGELFF
DNA: TGTGCCATCAGTGAAGGCAGGGGAACGAGACCCCGCTTAGATAACACCGGGGAGCTGTTTTTT
D: .
V: TRBV10-3
J: TRBJ2-2
size: .

CDR3: CASSELAGVGETQYF
DNA: TGTGCCAGCAGTGAACTAGCGGGGGTTGGAGAGACCCAGTACTTC
D: TRBD2
V: TRBV2
J: TRBJ2-5
size: .

CDR3: CASSQEYQGEQFF
DNA: TGCGCCAGCAGCCAAGAATATCAGGGTGAGCAGTTCTTC
D: .
V: TRBV4-3
J: TRBJ2-1
size: few

CDR3: CASSQLGGNRNYGYTF
DNA: TGTGCCAGCAGCCAATTGGGGGGTAACCGGAACTATGGCTACACCTTC
D: .
V: TRBV14
J: TRBJ1-2
size: .

CDR3: CASRGQGYEQYF
DNA: TGTGCCAGCAGAGGGCAGGGCTACGAGCAGTACTTC
D: .
V: TRBV25-1
J: TRBJ2-7
size: .

CDR3: CASSGPGVAGGRDTGELFF
DNA: TGCGCCAGCAGCGGGCCCGGGGTAGCGGGGGGCAGGGACACCGGGGAGCTGTTTTTT
D: TRBD2
V: TRBV4-1
J: TRBJ2-2
size: .

CDR3: CASSEGRVGGYTF
DNA: TGTGCCAGCAGTGAAGGCAGGGTTGGTGGCTACACCTTC
D: .
V: TRBV6-1
J: TRBJ1-2
size: .

CDR3: CASSLEEGREGEAFF
DNA: TGTGCCAGCAGCTTAGAGGAAGGCCGGGAGGGTGAAGCTTTCTTT
D: .
V: TRBV7-9
J: TRBJ1-1
size: once

CDR3: CASSQSGTFQETQYF
DNA: TGCGCCAGCAGCCAATCCGGGACATTCCAAGAGACCCAGTACTTC
D: .
V: TRBV4-3
J: TRBJ2-5
size: .